The clone carrying this T cell receptor beta chain was seen only once. The DNA is left out, because the CDR3 cannot be placed on it with certainty; the CDR3 is given as TCRdb lists it. The sample comes from a study of radiotherapy plus CTLA-4 blockade in lung cancer. CDR1 is MDHEN and CDR2 is SYDVKM in the germline V gene. The CDR3 length is 14 residues, termini included. Assay: immunoSEQ multiplex PCR; the TCRdb copy retains only in-frame clones and omits some. The repertoire includes 90,000 to 150,000 clones, nearly 80% of them detected once, and roughly 5.3% sits in the top ten. V and J are TRBV28 and TRBJ1-1; the table calls TRBD1, which could not be checked here. The sequence came from a human donor with non-small cell lung cancer who had a partial response to radiotherapy plus ipilimumab. This specimen consisted of peripheral blood, obtained from a patient treated with radiotherapy plus ipilimumab. CDR3: CASSSSTRNTEAFF.